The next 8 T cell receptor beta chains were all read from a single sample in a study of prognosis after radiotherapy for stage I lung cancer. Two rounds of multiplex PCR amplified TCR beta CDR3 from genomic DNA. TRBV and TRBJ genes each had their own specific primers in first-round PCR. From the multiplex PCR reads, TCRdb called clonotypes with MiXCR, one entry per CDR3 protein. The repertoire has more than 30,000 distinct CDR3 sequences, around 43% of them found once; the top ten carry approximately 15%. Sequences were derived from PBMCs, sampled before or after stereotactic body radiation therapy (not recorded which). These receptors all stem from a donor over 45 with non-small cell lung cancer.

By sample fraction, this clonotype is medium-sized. CDR3 amino acids: CASTLAGGGRNEQFF. The DNA of the CDR3 is TGTGCCAGCACCCTCGCAGGGGGTGGACGGAATGAGCAGTTCTTC. The gene calls are TRBV6-2 or TRBV6-3 and TRBJ2-1; the match to TRBD1 covers 7 bases. V trimming: 7 bases; J trimming: 7 bases; junction bases outside the gene matches: 13. CDR3 length equals 15 residues. Looked up from germline, CDR1 is MNHEY and CDR2 is SVGEGT.

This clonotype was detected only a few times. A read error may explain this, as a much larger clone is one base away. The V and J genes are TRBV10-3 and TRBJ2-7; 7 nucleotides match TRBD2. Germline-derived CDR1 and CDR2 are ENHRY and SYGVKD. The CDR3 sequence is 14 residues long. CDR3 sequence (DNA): TGTGCCACCCTAGCGGACTACAAACCCTACGGGCAGTACTTC. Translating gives CATLADYKPYGQYF.

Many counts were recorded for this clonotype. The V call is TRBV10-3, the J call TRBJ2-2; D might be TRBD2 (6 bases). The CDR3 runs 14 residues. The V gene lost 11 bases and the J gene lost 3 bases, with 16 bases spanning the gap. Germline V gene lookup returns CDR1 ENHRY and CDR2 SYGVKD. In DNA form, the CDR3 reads TGTGCCTTCAACTCTAGCGACTACACCGGGGAGCTGTTTTTT. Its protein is CAFNSSDYTGELFF.

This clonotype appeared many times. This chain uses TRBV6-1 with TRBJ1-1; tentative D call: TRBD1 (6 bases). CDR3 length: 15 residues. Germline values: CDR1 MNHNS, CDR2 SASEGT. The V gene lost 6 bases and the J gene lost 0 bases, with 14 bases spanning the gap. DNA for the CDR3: TGTGCCAGCAGGACAGGAGACGCGATGAACACTGAAGCTTTCTTT. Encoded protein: CASRTGDAMNTEAFF.

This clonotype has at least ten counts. The CDR3 sequence is CAWSVGTAGNTIYF. DNA for the CDR3: TGTGCCTGGAGTGTTGGGACAGCCGGAAACACCATATATTTT. The rearrangement uses TRBV30 and TRBJ1-3; 7 nucleotides align to TRBD1. Trimming at V came to 0 bases and at J to 4 bases, leaving 3 bases not matched to a gene. Germline-derived CDR1 and CDR2 are GTSNPN and SVGIG (reference sequence). This CDR3 comprises 14 residues.

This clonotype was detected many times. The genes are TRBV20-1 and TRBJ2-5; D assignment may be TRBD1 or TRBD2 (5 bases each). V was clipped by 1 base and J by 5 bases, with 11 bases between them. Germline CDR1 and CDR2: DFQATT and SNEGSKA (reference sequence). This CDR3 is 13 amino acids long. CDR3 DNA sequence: TGCAGTGCTAGAGGCCCGGGACGGGAGACCCAGTACTTC. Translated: CSARGPGRETQYF.

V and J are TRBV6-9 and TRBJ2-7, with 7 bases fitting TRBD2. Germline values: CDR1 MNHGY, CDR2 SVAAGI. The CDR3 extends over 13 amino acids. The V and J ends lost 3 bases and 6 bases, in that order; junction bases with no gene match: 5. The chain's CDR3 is CASSYSGTIEQYF. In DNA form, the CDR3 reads TGTGCCAGCAGTTACTCCGGGACTATCGAGCAGTACTTC.

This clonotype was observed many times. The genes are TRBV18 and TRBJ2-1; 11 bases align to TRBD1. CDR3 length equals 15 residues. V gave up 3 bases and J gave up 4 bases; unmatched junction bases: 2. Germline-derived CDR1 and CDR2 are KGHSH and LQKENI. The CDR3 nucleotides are TGTGCCAGCTCACCCGGGACAGGGGGTTACAATGAGCAGTTCTTC. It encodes CASSPGTGGYNEQFF.